Reported below is one T cell receptor beta chain. The antigen is unknown. Data came from immunoSEQ multiplex PCR; TCRdb stores just in-frame clones and leaves some out. The sample includes roughly 99,000 clones, 80% to 90% of them seen just once. The data originate from a study of graft-versus-host responses after intestinal transplantation. For the study at large: Recipients had multivisceral, liver-intestinal, or isolated intestinal transplants. Tacrolimus and steroids were given for two to three years to all recipients after anti-thymocyte globulin induction.

Germline CDR1 and CDR2: SGHNT and YYREEE (reference sequence). Trimming left V 4 bases short and J 0 bases short, with 20 bases between. The CDR3 has 17 residues. Broader study findings: Peak levels of circulating GvH clones tracked with early post-transplant HvG declines. Allograft graft-versus-host to host-versus-graft clonal ratios ran high in patients with graft-donor T cell macrochimerism.

The genes are TRBV5-4 and TRBJ2-7, with TRBD2 as a possible D gene (6 bases). This TCR came from a human donor who was the organ donor for an intestinal transplant. The sequencing here drew on unstimulated CD4+ T cells sorted from spleen or lymph node cells, taken before transplant. CDR3 loop: CASSPPAGLGSSYEQYF. The CDR3 DNA follows: TGTGCCAGCAGCCCGCCGGCGGGACTGGGATCCTCCTACGAGCAGTACTTC.